This T cell receptor (beta chain) was sequenced during a study of blood T cell repertoires in COVID-19. Overall study context: Sample material is recorded as cDNA or gDNA derived from T cells, B-cell-depleted T cells, or PBMCs.

In the source study's methods: Amplified reference gene primers provided the basis for estimating nucleated cell counts. TCRdb's table, derived via immunoSEQ multiplex PCR, lists solely in-frame clones and lacks some. V and J calls plus clone size are reproduced from that table; the DNA served to infer D and trimming. The table lists 250,000 to 350,000 clones, roughly 87% of them singletons. V trimming: 5 bases; J trimming: 4 bases; junction bases outside the gene matches: 8. The CDR3 extends over 15 amino acids. Germline assignment: CDR1 SGHTA and CDR2 FQGNSA. The sequenced material came from peripheral blood. The J gene is TRBJ2-3, the V gene TRBV7-2, with 8 bases matching TRBD2. The receptor comes from a woman aged 50 to 60 who had recovered from COVID-19. CDR3 region: CASSPGSGIADTQYF. The CDR3, as DNA: TGTGCCAGCAGCCCCGGTAGCGGGATTGCAGATACGCAGTATTTT.